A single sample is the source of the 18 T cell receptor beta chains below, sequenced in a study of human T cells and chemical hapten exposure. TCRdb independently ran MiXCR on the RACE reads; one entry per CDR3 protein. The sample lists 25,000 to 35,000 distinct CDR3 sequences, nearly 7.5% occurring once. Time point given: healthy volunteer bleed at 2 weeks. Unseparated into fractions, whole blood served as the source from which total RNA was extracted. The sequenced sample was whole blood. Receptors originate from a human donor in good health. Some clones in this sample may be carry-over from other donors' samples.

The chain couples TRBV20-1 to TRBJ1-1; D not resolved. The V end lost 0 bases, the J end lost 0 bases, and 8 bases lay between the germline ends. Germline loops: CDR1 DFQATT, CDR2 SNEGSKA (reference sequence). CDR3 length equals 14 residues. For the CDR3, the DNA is TGCAGTGCTAGAGATAACAGCATGAACACTGAAGCTTTCTTT. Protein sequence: CSARDNSMNTEAFF.

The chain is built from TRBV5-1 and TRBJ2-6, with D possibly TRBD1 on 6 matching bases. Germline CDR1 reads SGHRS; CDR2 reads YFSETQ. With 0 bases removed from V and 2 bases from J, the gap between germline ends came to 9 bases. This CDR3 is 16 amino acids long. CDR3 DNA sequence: TGCGCCAGCAGCTTGGGGTACAGGGCTGGGGCCAACGTCCTGACTTTC. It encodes CASSLGYRAGANVLTF.

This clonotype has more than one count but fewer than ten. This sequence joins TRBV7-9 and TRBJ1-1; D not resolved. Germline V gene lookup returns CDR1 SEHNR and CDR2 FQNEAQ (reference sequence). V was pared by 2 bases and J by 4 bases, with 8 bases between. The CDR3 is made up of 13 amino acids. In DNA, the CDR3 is TGTGCCAGCAGCTTATCGGGGATCACTGAAGCTTTCTTT. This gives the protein CASSLSGITEAFF.

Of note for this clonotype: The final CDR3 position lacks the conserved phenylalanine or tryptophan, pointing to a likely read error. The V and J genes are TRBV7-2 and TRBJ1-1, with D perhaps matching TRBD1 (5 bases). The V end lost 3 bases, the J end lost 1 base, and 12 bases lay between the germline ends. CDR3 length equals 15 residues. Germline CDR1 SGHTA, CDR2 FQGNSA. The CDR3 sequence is CASSFSRQGNTEAFL. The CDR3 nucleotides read TGTGCCAGCAGCTTTTCGAGGCAGGGGAACACTGAAGCTTTCCTT.

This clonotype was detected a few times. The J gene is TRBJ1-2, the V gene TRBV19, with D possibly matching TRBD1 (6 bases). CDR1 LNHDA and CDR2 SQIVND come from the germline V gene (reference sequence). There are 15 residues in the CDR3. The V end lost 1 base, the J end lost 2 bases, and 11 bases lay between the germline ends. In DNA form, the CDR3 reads TGTGCCAGTAGTATAGTTTCCGGACAGAACTATGGCTACACCTTC. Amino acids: CASSIVSGQNYGYTF.

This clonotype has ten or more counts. CDR3 protein: CSVTTGMETQYF. The CDR3 DNA sequence: TGCAGCGTTACGACAGGGATGGAGACCCAGTACTTC. The chain couples TRBV29-1 to TRBJ2-5, with 7 bases lining up with TRBD1. The junction had 5 bases not matched to a gene; V was cut back by 5 bases and J by 5 bases. The CDR3 loop spans 12 amino acids. Germline V gene lookup returns CDR1 SQVTM and CDR2 ANQGSEA.

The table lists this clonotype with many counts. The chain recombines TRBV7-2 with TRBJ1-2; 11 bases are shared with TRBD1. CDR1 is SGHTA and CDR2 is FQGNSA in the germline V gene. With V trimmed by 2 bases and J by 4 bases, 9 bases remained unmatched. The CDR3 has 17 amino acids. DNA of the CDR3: TGTGCCAGCAGCTTATGGACAGGGGGCAAAGAAAGCTATGGCTACACCTTC. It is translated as CASSLWTGGKESYGYTF.

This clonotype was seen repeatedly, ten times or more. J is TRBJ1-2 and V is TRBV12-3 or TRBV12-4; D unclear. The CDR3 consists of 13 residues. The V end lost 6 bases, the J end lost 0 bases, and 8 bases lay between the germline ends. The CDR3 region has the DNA TGTGCCAGCAGCCAAGGAACTAACTATGGCTACACCTTC. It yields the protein CASSQGTNYGYTF.

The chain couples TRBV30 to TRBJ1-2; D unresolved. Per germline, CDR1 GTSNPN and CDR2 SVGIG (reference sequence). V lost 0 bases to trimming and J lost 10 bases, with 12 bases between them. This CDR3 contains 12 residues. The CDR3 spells CAWSVLGIFYTF. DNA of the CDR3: TGTGCCTGGAGTGTACTGGGGATTTTCTACACCTTC.

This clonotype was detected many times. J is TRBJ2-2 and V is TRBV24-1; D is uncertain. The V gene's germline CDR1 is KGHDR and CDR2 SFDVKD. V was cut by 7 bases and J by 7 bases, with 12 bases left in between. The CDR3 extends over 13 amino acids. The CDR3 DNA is TGTGCCACCAGCCTTTCGGAAAGCGGGGAGCTGTTTTTT. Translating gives CATSLSESGELFF.

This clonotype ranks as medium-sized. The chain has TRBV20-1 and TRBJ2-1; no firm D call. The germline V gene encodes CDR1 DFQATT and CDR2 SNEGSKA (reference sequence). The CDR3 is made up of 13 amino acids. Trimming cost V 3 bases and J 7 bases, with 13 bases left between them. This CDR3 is CSARSQAWNEQFF. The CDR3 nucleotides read TGCAGTGCTAGGTCTCAAGCGTGGAATGAGCAGTTCTTC.

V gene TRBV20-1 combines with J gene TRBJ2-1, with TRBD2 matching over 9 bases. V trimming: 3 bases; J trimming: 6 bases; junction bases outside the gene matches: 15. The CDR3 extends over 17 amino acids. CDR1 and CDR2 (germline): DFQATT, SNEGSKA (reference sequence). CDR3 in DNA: TGCAGTGCTAGTGGAAAAGAGAGCGGGAGGTTTTCCAATGAGCAGTTCTTC. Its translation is CSASGKESGRFSNEQFF.

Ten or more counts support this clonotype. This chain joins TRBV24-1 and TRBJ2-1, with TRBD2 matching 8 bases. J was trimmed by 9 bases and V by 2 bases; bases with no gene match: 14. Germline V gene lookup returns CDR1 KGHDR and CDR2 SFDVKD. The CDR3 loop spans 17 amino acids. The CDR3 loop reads CATSDSSPSGQRGEQFF. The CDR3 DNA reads TGTGCCACCAGTGATTCGTCACCTAGCGGGCAACGGGGTGAGCAGTTCTTC.

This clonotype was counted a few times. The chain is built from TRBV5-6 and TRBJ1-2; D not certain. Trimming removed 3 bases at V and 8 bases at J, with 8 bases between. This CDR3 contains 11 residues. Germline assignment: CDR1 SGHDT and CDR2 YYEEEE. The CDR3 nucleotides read TGTGCCAGCAGCTGGGAACGAGGCTACACCTTC. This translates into CASSWERGYTF.

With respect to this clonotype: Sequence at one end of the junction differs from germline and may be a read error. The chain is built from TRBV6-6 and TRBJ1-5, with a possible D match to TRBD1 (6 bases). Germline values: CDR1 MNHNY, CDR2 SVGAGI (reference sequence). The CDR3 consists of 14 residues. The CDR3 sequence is CASTYRDENQPQHF. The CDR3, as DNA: TGTGCCAGCACTTACAGGGACGAGAATCAGCCCCAGCATTTT.

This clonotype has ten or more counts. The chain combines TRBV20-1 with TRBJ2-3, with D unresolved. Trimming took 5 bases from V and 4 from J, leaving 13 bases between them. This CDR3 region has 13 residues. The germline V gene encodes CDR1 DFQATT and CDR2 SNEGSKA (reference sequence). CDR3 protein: CSAGHGQSDTQYF. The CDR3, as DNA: TGCAGTGCTGGGCACGGCCAGTCAGATACGCAGTATTTT.

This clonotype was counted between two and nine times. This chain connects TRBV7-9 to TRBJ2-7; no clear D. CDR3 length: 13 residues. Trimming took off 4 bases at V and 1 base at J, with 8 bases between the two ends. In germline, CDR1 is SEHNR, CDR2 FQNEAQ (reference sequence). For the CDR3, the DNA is TGTGCCAGCAGCTCTGGGAAATCCTACGAGCAGTACTTC. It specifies CASSSGKSYEQYF.

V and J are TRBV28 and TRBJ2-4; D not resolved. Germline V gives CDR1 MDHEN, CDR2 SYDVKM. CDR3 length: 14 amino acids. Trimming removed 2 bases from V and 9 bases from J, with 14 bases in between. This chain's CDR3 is CASSLPGWGFIQYF. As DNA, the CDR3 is TGTGCCAGCAGTTTACCGGGTTGGGGTTTCATTCAGTACTTC. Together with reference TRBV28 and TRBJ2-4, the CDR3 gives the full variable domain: DVKVTQSSRYLVKRTGEKVFLECVQDMDHENMFWYRQDPGLGLRLIYFSYDVKMKEKGDIPEGYSVSREKKERFSLILESASTNQTSMYLCASSLPGWGFIQYFGAGTRLSVL.